This TCR beta chain was observed in a study of blood T cell repertoires in COVID-19. Only in-frame clones appear in the TCRdb table, and some are missing; sequencing was by immunoSEQ multiplex PCR. Of 130,000 to 150,000 clones in the sample, approximately 85% are singletons; the top ten hold around 8%. In germline, CDR1 is LGHNT, CDR2 FRNRAP. V lost 1 base and J 5 bases, leaving 3 bases between the germline ends. The CDR3 runs 12 residues. The sequence derives from a woman aged 60-70 years with COVID-19, enrolled during active disease. The specimen was peripheral blood. The chain combines TRBV12-5 with TRBJ1-5; D is ambiguous. The CDR3, as DNA: TGTGCTAGTGGTTTGGACTATCAGCCCCAGCATTTT. Protein product: CASGLDYQPQHF.